This TCR beta chain was observed in a study of OX40 agonist ivuxolimab in advanced cancers. This clone occurred a few times. Its antigen remains unidentified. Measured with immunoSEQ multiplex PCR; TCRdb has only the in-frame clones, and not every one. The data show approximately 60,000 clones, with about nine tenths seen just once and over 0.3% held by the top ten. Regarding the study as a whole: Within 6 weeks, CD4+ and CD8+ blood T cells expanded clonally at 0.1 to 3.0 mg/kg.

The V end lost 1 base, the J end lost 0 bases, and 6 bases lay between the germline ends. Germline values: CDR1 MNHEY, CDR2 SMNVEV (reference sequence). The CDR3 sequence is 15 residues long. This TCR derives from an adult with an advanced solid tumor such as melanoma, head and neck, liver or kidney cancer. The chain couples TRBV27 to TRBJ1-4; D remains ambiguous. The sequencing used CD4+ or CD8+ T cells sorted from blood, collected in a trial of the OX40 agonist ivuxolimab. The chain's CDR3 is CASSLWGATNEKLFF. CDR3 sequence (DNA): TGTGCCAGCAGTTTATGGGGAGCAACTAATGAAAAACTGTTTTTT.